Listed below are T cell receptor beta chains from one sample, sequenced in a study of blood T cell repertoires in COVID-19. Using immunoSEQ multiplex PCR, the repertoire was profiled, and TCRdb retains in-frame clones only, with some absent. Counted here are around 190,000 clones, nearly 90% occurring once; the ten biggest clones make up 18%. Input material: peripheral blood. The receptors here all came from a man between 45 and 60 years old with COVID-19, enrolled during active disease. Both conserved end residues are part of each CDR3. A D gene is named only where the DNA matches it firmly. Size is stated for part of the rows, as once, few or many counts, or as a class when the clone is expanded.

v_call,d_call,clone_size,j_call,cdr3_nt,cdr3_aa
TRBV7-3,TRBD2,-,TRBJ2-5,TGTGCCAGCAGCTTAGTCGGGGGGGCATCAGAGACCCAGTACTTC,CASSLVGGASETQYF
TRBV5-1,-,-,TRBJ2-3,TGCGCCAGCGTACGGGCTAGCGATACAGATACGCAGTATTTT,CASVRASDTDTQYF
TRBV6-5,-,-,TRBJ1-2,TGTGCCAGCAGGGAGGGCACCGTTACATATGGCTACACCTTC,CASREGTVTYGYTF
TRBV19,-,-,TRBJ2-7,TGTGCCAGTAGGCCGCGAGGGTCCTCCTACGAGCAGTACTTC,CASRPRGSSYEQYF
TRBV6-5,TRBD2,-,TRBJ2-1,TGTGCCAGCAGGGAGATTAGCGGGCTCGAGCAGTTCTTC,CASREISGLEQFF
TRBV6-5,TRBD1,-,TRBJ2-3,TGTGCCAGCAGCTTCGGGACAGGGTCCACAGATACGCAGTATTTT,CASSFGTGSTDTQYF
TRBV28,-,-,TRBJ1-6,TGTGCCAGCAACCCGTGGGTGGGGGCTCTCTCCTATAATTCACCCCTCCACTTT,CASNPWVGALSYNSPLHF
TRBV7-7,TRBD1,-,TRBJ2-7,TGTGCCAGCAGCTTAAGACAGGGGGGTTCCTACGAGCAGTACTTC,CASSLRQGGSYEQYF
TRBV3-1/TRBV3-2,TRBD1,-,TRBJ1-1,TGTGCCAGCAGCCAAGGGGAACAGGGGGCTGCTTTCTTT,CASSQGEQGAAFF
TRBV14,TRBD2,-,TRBJ2-2,TGTGCCAGCAGCCAAGGAAGAGGCAGCGGGAGGGCTCGAGGGGAGCTGTTTTTT,CASSQGRGSGRARGELFF
TRBV6-5,TRBD1,-,TRBJ2-7,TGTGCCAGCAGCCGACAGGGATTTGCCTACGAGCAGTACTTC,CASSRQGFAYEQYF
TRBV5-8,TRBD2,-,TRBJ2-5,TGTGCCAGCAGCCAAGGACTAGCGGGAGAGATAGAGACCCAGTACTTC,CASSQGLAGEIETQYF
TRBV7-2,TRBD1,few,TRBJ1-6,TGTGCCAGCAGCCTCCGGGACAGGGGTGATTCACCCCTCCACTTT,CASSLRDRGDSPLHF
TRBV19,TRBD1,-,TRBJ1-1,TGTGCCAGTAGTTCGGACAGGCCTACAATCATGAACACTGAAGCTTTCTTT,CASSSDRPTIMNTEAFF
TRBV19,TRBD1,-,TRBJ1-1,TGTGCCAGTAGGGGACAGGGGTTGAGCACTGAAGCTTTCTTT,CASRGQGLSTEAFF
TRBV3-1/TRBV3-2,-,few,TRBJ2-4,TGTGCCAGCAGCCAAGGTGGCGGAAACATTCAGTACTTC,CASSQGGGNIQYF
TRBV9,TRBD1,-,TRBJ2-6,TGTGCCAGCACCGGAGCAGGGGGTGGTGGGGCCAACGTCCTGACTTTC,CASTGAGGGGANVLTF
TRBV7-3,TRBD1,-,TRBJ2-3,TGTGCCAGCAGCTTATTCGGGACAGGGGATTCCACAGATACGCAGTATTTT,CASSLFGTGDSTDTQYF
TRBV10-3,TRBD1,-,TRBJ2-5,TGTGCCATCAGTGGCGGCAGGGGGATTCCAGAGACCCAGTACTTC,CAISGGRGIPETQYF
TRBV2,-,-,TRBJ1-5,TGTGCCGGACTGGGGGGGGGTACGAGTCAGCCCCAGCATTTT,CAGLGGGTSQPQHF